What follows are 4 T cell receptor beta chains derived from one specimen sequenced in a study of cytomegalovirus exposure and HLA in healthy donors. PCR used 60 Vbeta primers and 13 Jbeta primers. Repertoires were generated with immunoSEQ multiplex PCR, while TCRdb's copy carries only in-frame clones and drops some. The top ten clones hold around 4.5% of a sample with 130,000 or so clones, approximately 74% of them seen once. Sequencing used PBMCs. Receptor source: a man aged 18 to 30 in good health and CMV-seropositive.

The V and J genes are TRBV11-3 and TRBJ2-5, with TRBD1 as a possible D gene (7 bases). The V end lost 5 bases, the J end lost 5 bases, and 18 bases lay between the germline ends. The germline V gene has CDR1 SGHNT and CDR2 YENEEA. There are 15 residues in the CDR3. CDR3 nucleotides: TGTGCCAGCAGCCTCGGGGCAGGGGGGAGGGAGACCCAGTACTTC. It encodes CASSLGAGGRETQYF.

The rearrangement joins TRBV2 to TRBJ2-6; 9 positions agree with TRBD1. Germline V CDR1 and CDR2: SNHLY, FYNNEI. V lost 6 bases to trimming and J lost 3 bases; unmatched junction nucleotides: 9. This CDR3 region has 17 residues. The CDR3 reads CASREQGAAFGANVLTF. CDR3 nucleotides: TGTGCCAGCAGGGAACAGGGGGCGGCTTTTGGGGCCAACGTCCTGACTTTC.

CDR3 protein: CASRMGQLDNSPLHF. The DNA for the CDR3 is TGTGCCAGCAGAATGGGACAGTTAGATAATTCACCCCTCCACTTT. The chain uses TRBV6-5 and TRBJ1-6, with 7 bases identical to TRBD1. The CDR3 spans 15 residues. The ends lost 6 bases at V and 5 bases at J; junction bases unmatched: 7. Germline V CDR1 and CDR2: MNHEY, SVGAGI.

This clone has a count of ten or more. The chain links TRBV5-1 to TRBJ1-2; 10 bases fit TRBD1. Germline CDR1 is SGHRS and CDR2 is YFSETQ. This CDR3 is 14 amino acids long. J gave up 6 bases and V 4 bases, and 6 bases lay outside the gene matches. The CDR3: CASSPGQGRHGYTF. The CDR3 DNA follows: TGCGCCAGCAGCCCGGGACAGGGGAGGCATGGCTACACCTTC.